This TCR beta chain was obtained from a study of cytomegalovirus exposure and HLA in healthy donors. The germline V gene encodes CDR1 SGHRS and CDR2 YFSETQ. Trimming left V 2 bases short and J 6 bases short, with 17 bases between. The length of the CDR3 is 16 residues. PCR employed 60 Vbeta and 13 Jbeta primers. Assay used: immunoSEQ multiplex PCR; TCRdb lists only in-frame clones, some missing. The top ten hold around 2.6% of the sample, which has about 160,000 clones, around 79% seen once. Nominally healthy donors were sampled, though unrecorded immune exposures were likely. This sequence originates from a female donor in good health and CMV-seronegative. Material for sequencing was PBMCs. The chain uses TRBV5-1 and TRBJ2-2; maybe TRBD2 (6 bases). The CDR3 loop is CASSLAGLNGAGELFF. As DNA, the CDR3 is TGCGCCAGCAGCTTAGCTGGACTAAACGGCGCCGGGGAGCTGTTTTTT.